This entry features one T cell receptor beta chain sequence. V was clipped by 4 bases and J by 2 bases; unmatched bases: 9. This CDR3 is 16 amino acids long. Per germline, CDR1 SNHLY and CDR2 FYNNEI. The data originate from a study of OX40 agonist ivuxolimab in advanced cancers. Using immunoSEQ multiplex PCR, the repertoire was profiled, and TCRdb retains in-frame clones only, with some absent. The profile shows some 70,000 clones, 88% of them singletons. This chain joins TRBV2 and TRBJ2-7; 9 bases match TRBD1. This TCR came from an adult with an advanced solid tumor such as melanoma, head and neck, liver or kidney cancer. The sample consisted of CD4+ or CD8+ T cells sorted from blood, taken in a trial of the OX40 agonist ivuxolimab. The CDR3 DNA is TGTGCCAGCAGTGTCGAACAGGGGGCTGGTCCCTACGAGCAGTACTTC. Protein sequence: CASSVEQGAGPYEQYF.